The entry that follows covers one TCR beta chain sequence. These data come from a study of T-cell reconstitution after alpha-beta-depleted transplantation in children. During its preparation, the TCRbeta library received unique molecular identifiers. TCRdb recomputed calls from the PCR reads with MiXCR, one row per CDR3 protein. The data show 260,000 or so distinct CDR3 sequences, 9.5% to 15% seen once. The sample consisted of PBMCs from the stem cell graft donor, taken from the stem cell graft. This receptor was obtained from a human donor who donated a stem cell graft to a child with acute lymphoblastic leukemia.

The CDR3 protein is CAWTTGTGVRGYTF. DNA of the CDR3: TGTGCCTGGACCACCGGGACAGGGGTCCGTGGCTACACCTTC. V and J are TRBV30 and TRBJ1-2; 10 bases map to TRBD1. J lost 7 bases, V lost 4 bases, and 9 bases had no gene match. This CDR3 is built from 14 residues. Germline V gene lookup returns CDR1 GTSNPN and CDR2 SVGIG (reference sequence).